This is a list of T cell receptor beta chains from one sample in a study of blood T cells in healthy people across ages. TCRdb re-called the 5' RACE reads with MiXCR, one entry per CDR3 protein. Of over 600,000 distinct CDR3 sequences in the sample, around 43% were seen once. Sequenced material: blood. The receptors were gathered from an elderly man in good health. Each CDR3 is given with its conserved first and last residue. D genes are given only for firm matches. Rows give clone size only sometimes, using once, few, many, or a class for an expanded clone.

>TRBD1|TRBJ1-2|-|TRBV5-1
CASSPDGQGAWGYTF
TGCGCCAGCAGCCCGGACGGACAGGGGGCGTGGGGCTACACCTTC
>TRBD1|TRBJ1-1|-|TRBV20-1
CSARDRARTEAFF
TGCAGTGCTAGGGACAGGGCAAGAACTGAAGCTTTCTTT
>TRBD2|TRBJ2-5|few|TRBV6-5
CASRSGGGQETQYF
TGTGCCAGCAGATCGGGGGGGGGGCAAGAGACCCAGTACTTC
>-|TRBJ1-5|-|TRBV15
CATSRDTGREVRGAQHF
TGTGCCACCAGCAGAGATACAGGGAGGGAGGTACGTGGGGCCCAGCATTTT
>TRBD1|TRBJ1-6|-|TRBV2
CASRGQASYSSPLHF
TGTGCCAGCAGGGGACAGGCGAGCTATAGTTCACCCCTCCACTTT
>-|TRBJ1-1|-|TRBV6-5
CASSKGDPLNTEAFF
TGTGCCAGCAGCAAAGGGGATCCCCTGAACACTGAAGCTTTCTTT
>-|TRBJ2-5|-|TRBV7-2
CASSPLPRGARETQYF
TGTGCCAGCAGCCCACTCCCTCGGGGGGCACGAGAGACCCAGTACTTC
>-|TRBJ2-7|-|TRBV9
CASSVGADGPYEQYF
TGTGCCAGCAGCGTAGGGGCAGACGGCCCCTACGAGCAGTACTTC
>-|TRBJ2-2|few|TRBV6-4
CASSEQRNGELFF
TGTGCCAGCAGTGAGCAGCGGAACGGGGAGCTGTTTTTT
>-|TRBJ2-6|few|TRBV30
CAWSVPLGVVSSGANVLTF
TGTGCCTGGAGTGTACCTTTAGGAGTTGTTAGCTCTGGGGCCAACGTCCTGACTTTC
>-|TRBJ2-3|few|TRBV24-1
CATGLTTDTQYF
TGTGCCACCGGGTTGACCACAGATACGCAGTATTTT
>TRBD1|TRBJ2-2|few|TRBV28
CAIQRGQITGELFF
TGTGCCATCCAACGGGGACAGATCACCGGGGAGCTGTTTTTT
>-|TRBJ2-5|few|TRBV3-1
CASSQVRGEQETQYF
TGTGCCAGCAGCCAAGTTCGTGGGGAACAAGAGACCCAGTACTTC
>-|TRBJ2-1|-|TRBV3-1
CASSQVLYEQFF
TGTGCCAGCAGCCAAGTCTTATACGAGCAGTTCTTC
>TRBD2|TRBJ2-5|many|TRBV4-1
CASSQDSIAASGTEGTQYF
TGCGCCAGCAGCCAAGATAGCATTGCGGCTAGCGGGACAGAAGGGACCCAGTACTTC
>-|TRBJ1-6|-|TRBV3-1
CASSRLGSPLHF
TGTGCCAGCAGCCGCTTAGGATCACCCCTCCACTTT
>TRBD1|TRBJ2-5|few|TRBV10-1
CASSELGTGVQETQYF
TGCGCCAGCAGTGAGTTGGGGACAGGGGTCCAAGAGACCCAGTACTTC
>TRBD2|TRBJ2-1|many|TRBV6-2/TRBV6-3
CASSPLAVGYNEQFF
TGTGCCAGCAGTCCGCTAGCGGTCGGCTACAATGAGCAGTTCTTC
>-|TRBJ2-1|-|TRBV4-3
CASSQEVSGGSEQFF
TGCGCCAGCAGCCAAGAAGTTTCGGGGGGCAGTGAGCAGTTCTTC
>TRBD2|TRBJ2-4|-|TRBV19
CASSPPSGGRKNIQYF
TGTGCCAGTAGTCCTCCTTCCGGGGGGAGAAAAAACATTCAGTACTTC
>-|TRBJ2-5|-|TRBV15
CATRLAVRQYF
TGTGCCACCAGGCTGGCAGTCCGGCAGTACTTC
>-|TRBJ2-5|-|TRBV3-1
CASSRSEGEETQYF
TGTGCCAGCAGCCGTTCGGAGGGGGAAGAGACCCAGTACTTC
>TRBD1|TRBJ1-4|-|TRBV11-2
CASSSTGGKMVGEKLFF
TGTGCCAGCAGCAGTACAGGGGGCAAAATGGTTGGGGAAAAACTGTTTTTT
>-|TRBJ1-2|-|TRBV7-2
CASSLNPRGVNYGYTF
TGTGCCAGCAGCTTAAATCCTAGGGGGGTTAACTATGGCTACACCTTC
>-|TRBJ1-1|few|TRBV7-2
CASSLIRDAFF
TGTGCCAGCAGCTTAATCCGAGACGCTTTCTTT
>-|TRBJ2-1|once|TRBV4-1
CASSQTGIQETQFF
TGCGCCAGCAGCCAAACCGGGATCCAAGAGACCCAGTTCTTC
>-|TRBJ1-5|few|TRBV6-1
CASSENREPQHF
TGTGCCAGCAGTGAGAACAGAGAGCCCCAGCATTTT
>TRBD1|TRBJ2-3|few|TRBV27
CASSQDRGLATDTQYF
TGTGCCAGCAGCCAGGACAGGGGTTTGGCAACAGATACGCAGTATTTT
>-|TRBJ2-1|-|TRBV7-2
CASSLASGNSYNKQFF
TGTGCCAGCAGCTTAGCTAGCGGCAACTCCTACAATAAGCAGTTCTTC
>TRBD1|TRBJ2-5|-|TRBV19
CASAGTGTKETQYF
TGTGCCTCAGCCGGGACAGGGACGAAAGAGACCCAGTACTTC